The next 27 T cell receptor beta chains were all read from a single sample in a study of T-cell memory formation after mild COVID-19. In TCRdb, the 5' RACE reads were re-called with MiXCR into one record per CDR3 protein. This sample yields some 300,000 distinct CDR3 sequences, of which roughly 20% are seen a single time; roughly 21% belongs to the top ten. Sample: PBMCs or a T cell subset sorted from them (not recorded which). These receptors all come from a man between 18 and 35 years old who had mild COVID-19 (a few samples of this study predate the infection). Cell type and time point are not known.

In regard to this clonotype: An end of the junction differs from the germline gene, which may be a read error. This rearrangement joins TRBV6-1 to TRBJ2-7; 8 bases agree with TRBD2. CDR3 size: 12 residues. Germline CDR1 is MNHNS and CDR2 is SASEGT. The CDR3 loop reads CASRRGGYDQYF. DNA for the CDR3: TGTGCCAGCAGACGGGGGGGCTACGATCAGTACTTC.

The V gene is TRBV3-1, the J gene TRBJ2-7; TRBD1 matches 7 bases. CDR1 is LGHDT and CDR2 is YNNKEL in the germline V gene (reference sequence). Trimming cost V 4 bases and J 2 bases; bases outside gene matches: 5. The CDR3 has 14 residues. CDR3 in amino acids: CASSPRTGAYEQYF. In DNA, the CDR3 is TGTGCCAGCAGCCCCCGGACAGGAGCCTACGAGCAGTACTTC.

This chain links TRBV11-1 with TRBJ2-3; maybe TRBD2 (6 bases). CDR1 is SGHAT, CDR2 FQDESV, per germline (reference sequence). V was pared by 8 bases and J by 1 base, with 13 bases between. CDR3 length equals 14 residues. The CDR3 DNA follows: TGTGCCAGCCTCCGGGACTTGGGCACAGATACGCAGTATTTT. Its protein product is CASLRDLGTDTQYF.

The chain recombines TRBV4-3 with TRBJ2-3; 9 bases are shared with TRBD1. The CDR3 spans 17 residues. The V gene's germline CDR1 is LGHNA and CDR2 YSLEER. The J segment lost 4 bases and the V segment lost 1 base, leaving 9 bases of the junction unmatched. The CDR3 loop reads CASSQGGPGQGPDTQYF. As DNA, the CDR3 is TGCGCCAGCAGCCAAGGGGGACCGGGACAGGGTCCAGATACGCAGTATTTT.

V and J are TRBV7-9 and TRBJ2-3; D is unclear. The germline CDR1 and CDR2 sequences are SEHNR and FQNEAQ (reference sequence). CDR3 length: 11 residues. V dropped 8 bases and J dropped 5 bases, with 8 bases sitting between them. CDR3 DNA: TGTGCCAGCCTAAGGAGAGATACGCAGTATTTT. Amino acid sequence: CASLRRDTQYF.

V and J are TRBV4-1 and TRBJ2-3, with D tentatively TRBD2 (5 bases). CDR3 length: 18 residues. Germline lookup yields CDR1 MGHRA and CDR2 YSYEKL. The V and J ends lost 5 bases and 0 bases respectively, with 21 bases between them. In DNA, the CDR3 is TGCGCCAGCAGCTTCCATTGGCCCCAAGCGGATAGCACAGATACGCAGTATTTT. Translated: CASSFHWPQADSTDTQYF.

J is TRBJ1-1 and V is TRBV5-1; a weak D match, TRBD1 (6 bases). Between the trimmed V and J ends, which lost 0 bases and 5 bases, there was a span of 11 bases. The CDR3 spans 14 residues. Germline values: CDR1 SGHRS, CDR2 YFSETQ. CDR3 loop: CASSLGRGMTEAFF. CDR3 nucleotide sequence: TGCGCCAGCAGCTTGGGGAGGGGGATGACTGAAGCTTTCTTT.

This clonotype came up a few times. The V and J genes are TRBV5-1 and TRBJ2-2; 10 bases line up with TRBD2. Germline trimming cut 1 base from V and 3 bases from J; bases unmatched to any gene: 3. CDR3 length: 16 amino acids. CDR1 and CDR2 (germline): SGHRS, YFSETQ. The CDR3 DNA sequence: TGCGCCAGCAGCTTGAGAACTAGCGGGGACACCGGGGAGCTGTTTTTT. The encoded protein is CASSLRTSGDTGELFF.

The chain joins TRBV30 to TRBJ1-1, with 10 bases aligning to TRBD1. V dropped 6 bases and J dropped 4; count of bases not matched to a gene: 5. CDR1 and CDR2 (germline): GTSNPN, SVGIG (reference sequence). The CDR3 is 13 residues long. As DNA, the CDR3 is TGTGCCTGCACCGGGACAGGGGCCACTGAAGCTTTCTTT. The encoded protein is CACTGTGATEAFF.

The chain has TRBV29-1 and TRBJ2-5; TRBD2 matches 9 bases. From germline, CDR1 is SQVTM and CDR2 ANQGSEA. V shed 3 bases, J shed 4 bases, and the junction held 3 bases outside the gene matches. There are 13 residues in the CDR3. CDR3 amino acids: CSVEGLARETQYF. The CDR3 coding sequence is TGCAGCGTTGAGGGACTAGCCAGAGAGACCCAGTACTTC.

This clonotype was detected many times. This sequence joins TRBV6-5 and TRBJ1-1; D not certain. V lost 7 bases and J 0 bases, leaving 15 bases between the germline ends. The CDR3 runs 15 residues. The germline gives CDR1 MNHEY, CDR2 SVGAGI. In DNA form, the CDR3 reads TGTGCCAGCATACGTATCAGAAGTATGAACACTGAAGCTTTCTTT. Translated, it gives CASIRIRSMNTEAFF.

The chain recombines TRBV20-1 with TRBJ2-5; TRBD2 matches 7 bases. This CDR3 has 12 amino acids. V shed 5 bases and J 5 bases; nucleotides not matched to a gene: 5. CDR1 and CDR2 (germline): DFQATT, SNEGSKA (reference sequence). CDR3 bases: TGCAGTGCTTTGGGGGGGTGGGAGACCCAGTACTTC. This gives the protein CSALGGWETQYF.

This clonotype has only a few counts. The chain couples TRBV10-3 to TRBJ1-5; D is ambiguous. Trimming took off 6 bases at V and 8 bases at J, with 14 bases between the two ends. Germline V gives CDR1 ENHRY, CDR2 SYGVKD. CDR3 length: 13 residues. CDR3 nucleotides: TGTGCCATCAGGAGAACACCGGAGGAGCCCCAGCATTTT. This sequence encodes CAIRRTPEEPQHF.

This chain uses TRBV6-4 with TRBJ1-1; 7 nucleotides align to TRBD1. With 4 bases clipped from V and 12 bases from J, the junction kept 11 bases outside the gene matches. CDR1 and CDR2 (germline): MRHNA, SNTAGT. CDR3 length: 13 amino acids. The CDR3: CASSGGPGQSPFF. The CDR3 DNA is TGTGCCAGCAGTGGGGGTCCGGGACAGTCCCCTTTCTTT.

The table lists this clonotype with a few counts. The rearrangement links TRBV20-1 to TRBJ2-3, with 7 bases that match TRBD2. The ends lost 7 bases at V and 6 bases at J; junction bases unmatched: 13. The V gene's germline CDR1 is DFQATT and CDR2 SNEGSKA (reference sequence). CDR3 length: 14 amino acids. The CDR3 coding sequence is TGCAGTGGAATAACGGGGAGGGTTTGGGATACGCAGTATTTT. It translates to CSGITGRVWDTQYF.

CDR3 region: CASSAGRPGGADTQYF. Here the CDR3 DNA reads TGCGCCAGCAGCGCCGGACGCCCGGGGGGCGCAGATACGCAGTATTTT. The chain recombines TRBV5-1 with TRBJ2-3; perhaps TRBD2 as D (7 bases). Germline CDR1 SGHRS, CDR2 YFSETQ. V lost 4 bases and J 4 bases, leaving 19 bases between the germline ends. The CDR3 is 16 amino acids.

This clonotype was picked up a small number of times. The chain recombines TRBV9 with TRBJ2-3; D perhaps matches TRBD2 (6 bases). The CDR3 runs 20 residues. With 5 bases removed from V and 5 bases from J, the gap between germline ends came to 33 bases. CDR1 is SGDLS and CDR2 is YYNGEE in the germline V gene. CDR3 sequence: CASSRTGTPTSYRVRDTQYF. The CDR3 nucleotides are TGTGCCAGCAGTCGAACCGGGACTCCAACTAGTTATCGCGTCCGAGATACGCAGTATTTT.

This clonotype was detected once. The chain employs TRBV4-3 and TRBJ1-4; no clear D gene. The CDR3 contains 14 residues. The V and J ends lost 1 base and 11 bases respectively, with 14 bases between them. Germline V lookup: CDR1 LGHNA, CDR2 YSLEER. The CDR3, as DNA: TGCGCCAGCAGCCAAGGCGTAGTGAACGAGAAACTGTTTTTT. Amino acid sequence: CASSQGVVNEKLFF.

The chain couples TRBV20-1 to TRBJ2-3; D ambiguous. V lost 5 bases and J lost 6, with 15 bases in between. This CDR3 comprises 13 residues. Germline lookup yields CDR1 DFQATT and CDR2 SNEGSKA (reference sequence). For the CDR3, the DNA is TGCAGTGCTCCCACTACCCGAAGCGATACGCAGTATTTT. Translated, it gives CSAPTTRSDTQYF.

The rearrangement links TRBV7-9 to TRBJ2-5; D is unclear. The CDR3 is made up of 16 amino acids. V shed 3 bases and J shed 3 bases, with 17 bases lying between them. Germline V CDR1 and CDR2: SEHNR, FQNEAQ (reference sequence). For the CDR3, the DNA is TGTGCCAGCAGCTTTTTGCTTGATACTTCGAAAGAGACCCAGTACTTC. It codes for CASSFLLDTSKETQYF.

The chain has TRBV5-4 and TRBJ2-5, with D possibly being TRBD1 (6 bases). The V and J ends lost 1 base and 4 bases respectively, with 14 bases between them. The germline CDR1 and CDR2 sequences are SGHNT and YYREEE (reference sequence). The CDR3 sequence is 15 residues long. In nucleotides, the CDR3 is TGTGCCAGCAGCTTGTCCAGGGGACGAGTAGAGACCCAGTACTTC. This codes for CASSLSRGRVETQYF.

This clonotype was seen just once. This rearrangement joins TRBV6-1 to TRBJ2-2; D unclear. V lost 5 bases, J lost 5 bases, and 9 bases lay in between. The length of the CDR3 is 13 residues. Germline CDR1 MNHNS, CDR2 SASEGT. The CDR3 region has the DNA TGTGCCAGCAGTTCATGGGATACCGGGGAGCTGTTTTTT. Protein product: CASSSWDTGELFF.

This rearrangement joins TRBV27 to TRBJ2-7; D not resolved. Germline CDR1 is MNHEY and CDR2 is SMNVEV (reference sequence). This CDR3 has 14 amino acids. Trimming removed 0 bases from V and 0 bases from J, with 6 bases in between. CDR3 region: CASSLSAGSYEQYV. CDR3 coding DNA: TGTGCCAGCAGTTTATCCGCAGGCTCCTACGAGCAGTACGTC.

This chain links TRBV7-9 with TRBJ2-3; 8 nucleotides line up with TRBD1. From germline, CDR1 is SEHNR and CDR2 FQNEAQ (reference sequence). This CDR3 has 15 residues. With 5 bases clipped from V and 3 bases from J, the junction kept 7 bases outside the gene matches. The CDR3 sequence is CASSRQGLYTDTQYF. The CDR3 DNA reads as TGTGCCAGCAGCCGACAGGGGCTCTATACAGATACGCAGTATTTT.

In this sample, this clonotype turned up many times. The J gene is TRBJ2-7, the V gene TRBV7-6; weak D call: TRBD2 (6 bases). Germline CDR1 and CDR2: SGHVS and FNYEAQ. The CDR3 length is 15 residues. V was shortened by 2 bases and J by 1 base, with 12 bases between the two germline ends. CDR3 region: CASSLWGGSSYEQYF. DNA of the CDR3: TGTGCCAGCAGCTTATGGGGAGGCAGTTCCTACGAGCAGTACTTC.

V usage is TRBV12-3 or TRBV12-4 and J usage is TRBJ2-3; TRBD2 matches 7 bases. The CDR3 covers 15 residues. V lost 4 bases, J lost 3 bases, and 7 bases stayed unmatched. The CDR3 DNA follows: TGTGCCAGCAGTTCCCGGACTAGAATGACAGATACGCAGTATTTT. This codes for CASSSRTRMTDTQYF.

In its sample, this clonotype was seen a few times. This chain uses TRBV3-1 with TRBJ1-1; D might be TRBD1 (5 bases). This CDR3 has 14 residues. Deletions cut 4 bases from V and 2 bases from J, with 11 bases between. CDR1 LGHDT and CDR2 YNNKEL come from the germline V gene (reference sequence). CDR3 nucleotide sequence: TGTGCCAGCAGCCCCCGGGACTCCAACACTGAAGCTTTCTTT. Residues: CASSPRDSNTEAFF. The entire variable domain, with the rest obtained from reference TRBV3-1 and TRBJ1-1, is as follows: DTAVSQTPKYLVTQMGNDKSIKCEQNLGHDTMYWYKQDSKKFLKIMFSYNNKELIINETVPNRFSPKSPDKAHLNLHINSLELGDSAVYFCASSPRDSNTEAFFGQGTRLTVV.